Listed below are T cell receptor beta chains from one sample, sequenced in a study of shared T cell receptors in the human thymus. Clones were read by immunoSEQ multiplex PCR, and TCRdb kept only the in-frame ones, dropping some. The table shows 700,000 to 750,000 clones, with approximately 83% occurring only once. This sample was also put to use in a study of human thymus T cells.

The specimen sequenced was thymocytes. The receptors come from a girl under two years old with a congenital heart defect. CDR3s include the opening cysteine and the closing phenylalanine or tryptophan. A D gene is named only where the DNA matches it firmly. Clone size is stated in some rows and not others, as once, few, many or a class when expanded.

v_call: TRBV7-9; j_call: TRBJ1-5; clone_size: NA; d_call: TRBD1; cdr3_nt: TGTGCCAGCAGCTTAGCGGGTACCGGGACAGAAAATCAGCCCCAGCATTTT; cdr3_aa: CASSLAGTGTENQPQHF
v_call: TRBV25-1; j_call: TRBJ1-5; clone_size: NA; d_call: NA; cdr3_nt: TGTGCCAGCAGTGAGACAGACAATCAGCCCCAGCATTTT; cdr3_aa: CASSETDNQPQHF
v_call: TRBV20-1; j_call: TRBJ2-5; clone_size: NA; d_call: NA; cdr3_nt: TGCAGTGCTAACGGGGAAGAGACCCAGTACTTC; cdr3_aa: CSANGEETQYF
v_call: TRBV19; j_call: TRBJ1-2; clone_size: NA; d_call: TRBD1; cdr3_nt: TGTGCCAGTAGTGGAGACGGACAGGGAGACTATGGCTACACCTTC; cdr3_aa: CASSGDGQGDYGYTF
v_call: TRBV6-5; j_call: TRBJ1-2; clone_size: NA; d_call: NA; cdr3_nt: TGTGCCAGCAGCAACAGGGCTAACTATGGCTACACCTTC; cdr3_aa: CASSNRANYGYTF
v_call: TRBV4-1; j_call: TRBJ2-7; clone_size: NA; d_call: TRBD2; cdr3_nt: TGCGCCAGCAGCCAAGAGATGGGACTAGCCTACGAGCAGTACTTC; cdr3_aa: CASSQEMGLAYEQYF
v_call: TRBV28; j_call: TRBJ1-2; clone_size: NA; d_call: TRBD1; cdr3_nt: TGTGCCAGCAGTTCCGGGCCGGACAGGGGGACGGAGTGGTATGGCTACACCTTC; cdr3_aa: CASSSGPDRGTEWYGYTF
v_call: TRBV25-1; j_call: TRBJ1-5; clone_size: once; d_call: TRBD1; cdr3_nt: TGTGCCAGCAGACAGGGGGTTGGTCAGCCCCAGCATTTT; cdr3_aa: CASRQGVGQPQHF
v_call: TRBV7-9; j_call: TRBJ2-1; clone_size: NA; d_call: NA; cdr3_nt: TGTGCCAGCAGCTCCAGAGGTAGAGGGAGTCAGAGTGGGCAGTTCTTC; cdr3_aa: CASSSRGRGSQSGQFF
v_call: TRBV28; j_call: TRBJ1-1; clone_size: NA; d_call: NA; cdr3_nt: TGTGCCAGCAGGGGGGGGAGGTACACTGAAGCTTTCTTT; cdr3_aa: CASRGGRYTEAFF
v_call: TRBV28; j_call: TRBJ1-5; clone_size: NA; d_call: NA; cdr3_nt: TGTGCCAGCAGTTCTTGGGGGCTTAGGGATCAGCCCCAGCATTTT; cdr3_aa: CASSSWGLRDQPQHF
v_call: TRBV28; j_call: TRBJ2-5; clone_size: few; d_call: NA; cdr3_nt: TGTGCCAGCAGTCCCCCCTGGGCGGGAAAGACCCAGTACTTC; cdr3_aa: CASSPPWAGKTQYF
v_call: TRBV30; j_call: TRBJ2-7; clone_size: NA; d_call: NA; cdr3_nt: TGTGCCTGGACCCAGGTCCCTCCCTACGAGCAGTACTTC; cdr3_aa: CAWTQVPPYEQYF
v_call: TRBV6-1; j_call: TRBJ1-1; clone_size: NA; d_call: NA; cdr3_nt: TGTGCCAGCAGTGAACAGGGTCCGAACACTGAAGCTTTCTTT; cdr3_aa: CASSEQGPNTEAFF
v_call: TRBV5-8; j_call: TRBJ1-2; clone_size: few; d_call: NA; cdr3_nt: TGTGCCAGCAGCTTGGACAGGGATAATGCTAACTATGGCTACACCTTC; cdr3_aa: CASSLDRDNANYGYTF
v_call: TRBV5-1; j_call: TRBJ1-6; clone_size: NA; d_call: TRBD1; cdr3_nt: TGCGCCAGCAGCCCCCGGACAGGGGTCGTAAGGAATTCACCCCTCCACTTT; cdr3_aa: CASSPRTGVVRNSPLHF
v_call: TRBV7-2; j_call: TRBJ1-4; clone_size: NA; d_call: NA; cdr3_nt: TGTGCCAGCAGCGCCCACTTGGGGGGAACTAATGAAAAACTGTTTTTT; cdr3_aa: CASSAHLGGTNEKLFF
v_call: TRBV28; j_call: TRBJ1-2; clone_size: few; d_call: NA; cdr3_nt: TGTGCCAGCAGTTTACCCCAGGGCACCTATGGCTACACCTTC; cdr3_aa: CASSLPQGTYGYTF
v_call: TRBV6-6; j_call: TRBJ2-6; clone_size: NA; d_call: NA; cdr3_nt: TGTGCCAGCAGCCAATACGGACTTGGGGCCAACGTCCTGACTTTC; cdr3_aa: CASSQYGLGANVLTF
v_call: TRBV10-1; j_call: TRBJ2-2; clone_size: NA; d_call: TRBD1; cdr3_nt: TGCGCCAGCAGTGAGAGCCGGGACAGGGCCGGGGAGCTGTTTTTT; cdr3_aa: CASSESRDRAGELFF
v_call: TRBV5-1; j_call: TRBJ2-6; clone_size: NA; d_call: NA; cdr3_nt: TGCGCCAGCAGATCGAACTGCGACTCTGGGGCCAACGTCCTGACTTTC; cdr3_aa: CASRSNCDSGANVLTF
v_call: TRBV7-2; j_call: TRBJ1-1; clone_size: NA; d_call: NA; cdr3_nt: TGTGCCAGCAGTCTAGTCGGGGAGAAGGACACTGAAGCTTTCTTT; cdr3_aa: CASSLVGEKDTEAFF
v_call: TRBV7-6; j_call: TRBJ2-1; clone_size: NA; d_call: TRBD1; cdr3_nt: TGTGCCAGCAGCTTTGGACAGGGAGCCTACAATGAGCAGTTCTTC; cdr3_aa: CASSFGQGAYNEQFF
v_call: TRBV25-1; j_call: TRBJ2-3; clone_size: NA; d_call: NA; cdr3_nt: TGTGCCAGCAGTGACTCGGGACACCTAACTAGCACAGATACGCAGTATTTT; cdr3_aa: CASSDSGHLTSTDTQYF
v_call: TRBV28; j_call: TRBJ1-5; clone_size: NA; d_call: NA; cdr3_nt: TGTGCCAGCAGCTCCGGGACAACAAATCAGCCCCAGCATTTT; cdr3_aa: CASSSGTTNQPQHF
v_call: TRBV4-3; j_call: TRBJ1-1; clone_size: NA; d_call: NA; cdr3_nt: TGCGCCAGCAGCCAAGATTATTCCATGGTCAGGACTGAAGCTTTCTTT; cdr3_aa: CASSQDYSMVRTEAFF
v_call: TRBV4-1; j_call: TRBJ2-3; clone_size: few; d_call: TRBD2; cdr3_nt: TGCGCCAGCAGCCAAACCGGACTAGCGGGGAACACAGATACGCAGTATTTT; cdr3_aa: CASSQTGLAGNTDTQYF
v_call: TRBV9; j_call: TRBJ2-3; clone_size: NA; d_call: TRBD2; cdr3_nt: TGTGCCAGCAGCGTAGGGGAGGGTGAGGACTTTAACACAGATACGCAGTATTTT; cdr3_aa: CASSVGEGEDFNTDTQYF
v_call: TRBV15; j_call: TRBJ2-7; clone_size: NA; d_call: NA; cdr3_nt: TGTGCCACCAGCAGAGGGTTTCGGGGAACAGGGAGACCCTACGAGCAGTACTTC; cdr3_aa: CATSRGFRGTGRPYEQYF
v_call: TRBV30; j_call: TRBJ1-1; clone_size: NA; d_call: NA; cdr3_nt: TGTGCCTGGACCGGAAGTCGGGATGGGGACACTGAAGCTTTCTTT; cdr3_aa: CAWTGSRDGDTEAFF
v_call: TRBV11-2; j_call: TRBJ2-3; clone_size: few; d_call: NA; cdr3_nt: TGTGCCAGCAGCTTAGAAACGGACTGGGCAGATACGCAGTATTTT; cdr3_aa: CASSLETDWADTQYF
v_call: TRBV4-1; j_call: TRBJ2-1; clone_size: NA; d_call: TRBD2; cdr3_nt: TGCGCCAGCAGCCCAAGGACTAGCGGGGTAACCAATGAGCAGTTCTTC; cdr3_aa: CASSPRTSGVTNEQFF
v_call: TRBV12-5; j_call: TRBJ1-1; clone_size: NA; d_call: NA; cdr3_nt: TGTGCTAGTGCCCCTAATAGTACTGAAGCTTTCTTT; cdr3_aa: CASAPNSTEAFF
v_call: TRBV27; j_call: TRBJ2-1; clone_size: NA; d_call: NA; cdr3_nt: TGTGCCAGCAGTTCCGCCAGGGAAGGGTCCTACAATGAGCAGTTCTTC; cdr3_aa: CASSSAREGSYNEQFF
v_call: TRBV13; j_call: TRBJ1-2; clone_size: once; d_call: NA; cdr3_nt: TGTGCCAGCAGCGACTCTTTCACCTTC; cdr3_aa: CASSDSFTF
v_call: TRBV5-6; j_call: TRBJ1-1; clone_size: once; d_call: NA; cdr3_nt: TGTGCCAGCAGCGGGTCCGGGGACACTGAAGCTTTCTTT; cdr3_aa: CASSGSGDTEAFF
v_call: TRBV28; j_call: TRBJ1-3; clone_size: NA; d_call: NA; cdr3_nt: TGTGCCAGCAGTTTGCCCTCGGGGGGCGAGAGAAACACCATATATTTT; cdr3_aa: CASSLPSGGERNTIYF
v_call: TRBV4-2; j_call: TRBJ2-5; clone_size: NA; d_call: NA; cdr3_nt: TGTGCCAGCAGCCAAGTAGGCGGACTAGGGGGAGAGACCCAGTACTTC; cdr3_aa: CASSQVGGLGGETQYF
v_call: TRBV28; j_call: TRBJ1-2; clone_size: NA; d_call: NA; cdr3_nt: TGTGCCAGCAGTATGTACTTTCATGGCTACACCTTC; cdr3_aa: CASSMYFHGYTF
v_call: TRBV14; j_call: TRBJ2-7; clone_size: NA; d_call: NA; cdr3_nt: TGTGCCACCGCACAGGGACCCTACGAGCAGTACTTC; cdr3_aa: CATAQGPYEQYF